This T cell receptor beta chain was captured by sequencing in a study of blood T cells in healthy people across ages. The CDR3 length is 16 residues. Germline values: CDR1 SEHNR, CDR2 FQNEAQ (reference sequence). The V gene end was trimmed by 5 bases and the J gene end by 1 base; junction bases not matched to a gene: 4. The authors ran a second PCR of roughly 6 to 12 cycles using a sample-barcoded 5' primer and a J-beta primer mix. MiXCR, applied by TCRdb to the 5' RACE reads, yields one record per CDR3 protein. Among about 800,000 distinct CDR3 sequences listed, approximately 25% were seen once. The sample providers were healthy Caucasian people from Russia, aged roughly 6 to 90. The same sample was also studied in work on T cells of mothers and their children.

This sequence originates from a boy between 5 and 17 years old in good health. The gene calls are TRBV7-9 and TRBJ2-5, with 13 bases that match TRBD2. Sequenced: blood. The CDR3 DNA reads as TGTGCCAGCAGCAAGACTAGCGGGGGGTTCCAAGAGACCCAGTACTTC. It is translated as CASSKTSGGFQETQYF.